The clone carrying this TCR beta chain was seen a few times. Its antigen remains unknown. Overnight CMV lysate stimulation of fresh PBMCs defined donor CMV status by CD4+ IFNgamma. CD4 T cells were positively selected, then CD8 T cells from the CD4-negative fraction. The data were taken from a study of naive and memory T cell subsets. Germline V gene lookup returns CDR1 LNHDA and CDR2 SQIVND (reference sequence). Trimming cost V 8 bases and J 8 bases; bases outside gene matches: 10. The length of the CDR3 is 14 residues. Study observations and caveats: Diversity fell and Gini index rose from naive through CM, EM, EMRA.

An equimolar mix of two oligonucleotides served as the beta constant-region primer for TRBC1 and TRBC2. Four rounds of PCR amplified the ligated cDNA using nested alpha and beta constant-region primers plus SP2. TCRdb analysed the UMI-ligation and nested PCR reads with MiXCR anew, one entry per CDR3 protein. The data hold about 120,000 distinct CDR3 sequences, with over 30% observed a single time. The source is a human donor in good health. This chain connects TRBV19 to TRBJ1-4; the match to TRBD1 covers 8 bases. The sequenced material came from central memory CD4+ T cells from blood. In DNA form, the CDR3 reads TGTGCCAGTCAATTTTCCGGGACAGGCGAAAAACTGTTTTTT. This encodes CASQFSGTGEKLFF.